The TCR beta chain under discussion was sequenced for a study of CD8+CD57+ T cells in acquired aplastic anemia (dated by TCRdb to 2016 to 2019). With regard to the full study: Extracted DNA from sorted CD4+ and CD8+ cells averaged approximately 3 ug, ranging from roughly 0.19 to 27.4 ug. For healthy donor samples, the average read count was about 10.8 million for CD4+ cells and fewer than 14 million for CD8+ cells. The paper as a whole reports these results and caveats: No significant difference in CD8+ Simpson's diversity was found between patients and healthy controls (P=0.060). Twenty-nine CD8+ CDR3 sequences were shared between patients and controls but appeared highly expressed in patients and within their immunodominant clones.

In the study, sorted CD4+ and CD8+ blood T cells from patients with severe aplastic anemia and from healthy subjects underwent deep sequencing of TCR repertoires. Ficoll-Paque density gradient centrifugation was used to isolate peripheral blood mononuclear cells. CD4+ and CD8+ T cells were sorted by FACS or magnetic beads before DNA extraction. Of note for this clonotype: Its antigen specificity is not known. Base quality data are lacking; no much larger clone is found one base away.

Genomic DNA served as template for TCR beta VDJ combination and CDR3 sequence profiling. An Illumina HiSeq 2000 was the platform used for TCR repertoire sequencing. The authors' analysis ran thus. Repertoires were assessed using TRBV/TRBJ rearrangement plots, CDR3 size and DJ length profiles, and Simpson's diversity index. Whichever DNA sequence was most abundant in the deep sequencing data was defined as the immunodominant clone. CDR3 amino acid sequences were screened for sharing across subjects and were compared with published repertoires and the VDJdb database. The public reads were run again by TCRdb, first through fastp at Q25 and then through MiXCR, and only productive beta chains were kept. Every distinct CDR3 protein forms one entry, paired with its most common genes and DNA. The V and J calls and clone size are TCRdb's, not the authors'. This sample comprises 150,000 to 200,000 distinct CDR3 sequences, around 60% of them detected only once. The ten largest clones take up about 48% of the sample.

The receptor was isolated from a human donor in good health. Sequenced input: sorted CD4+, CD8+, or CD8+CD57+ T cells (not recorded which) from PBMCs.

The nucleotides read TGTGCCGGAAGGGAAGACAGTGATTCTGGAAACACCATATATTTT. This is translated as CAGREDSDSGNTIYF. The chain links TRBV2 with TRBJ1-3; a weak D assignment points to TRBD1 (5 bases agree). Via the germline V gene, CDR1 is SNHLY and CDR2 FYNNEI. The V and J ends are trimmed by 11 bases and 1 base, leaving 18 bases between them. The CDR3 starts with the cysteine, ends with the phenylalanine, and has 15 residues. Solely the CDR3 DNA is kept, with 45 bases framed from the first base. Reference TRBV2 and TRBJ1-3 proteins supply the regions before and after the CDR3; the full variable domain is: EPEVTQTPSHQVTQMGQEVILRCVPISNHLYFYWYRQILGQKVEFLVSFYNNEISEKSEIFDDQFSVERPDGSNFTLKIRSTKLEDSAMYFCAGREDSDSGNTIYFGEGSWLTVV.